Presented here are 9 T cell receptor beta chains from one specimen sequenced in a study of cytomegalovirus exposure and HLA in healthy donors listed by TCRdb under 2017. Library construction relied on the immunoSEQ multiplex PCR assay. The multiplex PCR relied on a mix of 60 forward primers for TCR Vbeta segments and 13 reverse primers for TCR Jbeta segments. Entries here come from immuneACCESS through TCRdb and include only in-frame sequences with V and J called. Some clones fail to appear in such tables; in the studies checked, an unresolved V gene covers under half of the shortfall, and the cause of the remainder is unknown. The sample has roughly 160,000 clones on record, roughly 80% of them singletons. The ten largest clones represent roughly 3.5% of the sample. Sequenced material: PBMCs. These receptors were collected from a man younger than 40 in good health and CMV-seropositive.

The chain uses TRBV7-7 and TRBJ2-7; 8 bases line up with TRBD1. CDR1 and CDR2 from the germline V gene are SSHAT and FNYEAQ (reference sequence). This CDR3 spans 15 amino acids. The junction had 9 bases not matched to a gene; V was cut back by 5 bases and J by 3 bases. CDR3 loop: CASSERSGQGYEQYF. The DNA for the CDR3 is TGTGCCAGCAGCGAACGAAGCGGACAGGGCTACGAGCAGTACTTC.

J is TRBJ1-5 and V is TRBV14; D not certain. The CDR3 runs to 14 residues. V lost 3 bases to trimming and J lost 0 bases, with 6 bases between them. In germline, CDR1 is SGHDN, CDR2 FVKESK. Here the CDR3 reads CASSQSNSNQPQHF. The DNA for the CDR3 is TGTGCCAGCAGCCAGTCTAATAGCAATCAGCCCCAGCATTTT.

The gene calls are TRBV19 and TRBJ1-6, with D tentatively TRBD1 (6 bases). Germline V gene lookup returns CDR1 LNHDA and CDR2 SQIVND (reference sequence). CDR3 length: 14 residues. Between the trimmed V and J ends, which lost 3 bases and 7 bases, there was a span of 10 bases. The CDR3 loop reads CASSIGTPNSPLHF. The DNA of the CDR3 is TGTGCCAGTAGTATTGGGACACCAAATTCACCCCTCCACTTT.

V gene TRBV7-9 combines with J gene TRBJ2-3, with 7 nucleotides matching TRBD1. The germline V gene encodes CDR1 SEHNR and CDR2 FQNEAQ (reference sequence). The V gene end was trimmed by 0 bases and the J gene end by 2 bases; junction bases not matched to a gene: 8. The CDR3 runs 17 residues. The CDR3 sequence is CASSLAGRGHITDTQYF. CDR3 coding DNA: TGTGCCAGCAGCTTAGCGGGAAGGGGGCATATCACAGATACGCAGTATTTT.

This clone was observed a handful of times. As DNA, the CDR3 is TGTGCCTCCTCAGGGGGATCTGGAAACACCATATATTTT. Translated, it gives CASSGGSGNTIYF. The rearrangement joins TRBV30 to TRBJ1-3, with 7 bases matching TRBD1. Germline values: CDR1 GTSNPN, CDR2 SVGIG (reference sequence). Trimming removed 7 bases from V and 1 base from J; junction bases left unmatched: 4. This CDR3 has 13 amino acids.

The rearrangement uses TRBV29-1 and TRBJ1-3; D possibly corresponds to TRBD1 (6 bases). CDR1 and CDR2 (germline): SQVTM, ANQGSEA. This CDR3 comprises 15 residues. The V end lost 5 bases, the J end lost 2 bases, and 16 bases lay between the germline ends. The CDR3 coding sequence is TGCAGCGTTTCCAGTTCAGACAGGCCTGGAAACACCATATATTTT. Residues: CSVSSSDRPGNTIYF.

V is TRBV7-2 and J is TRBJ2-7; 8 nucleotides align to TRBD2. The CDR3 length is 15 residues. Germline values: CDR1 SGHTA, CDR2 FQGNSA. V shed 5 bases and J 0 bases; nucleotides not matched to a gene: 6. The CDR3 loop is CASSPTGTSSYEQYF. DNA of the CDR3: TGTGCCAGCAGCCCCACCGGGACTAGCTCCTACGAGCAGTACTTC.

On this clone itself: The sample has other DNA sequences that encode this CDR3 too. This chain links TRBV5-1 with TRBJ2-2; D gene unclear. V gave up 0 bases and J gave up 1 base, with 4 bases separating them. CDR1 is SGHRS, CDR2 YFSETQ, per germline. The length of the CDR3 is 14 residues. The CDR3 here is CASSLVQNTGELFF. The DNA for the CDR3 is TGCGCCAGCAGCTTGGTACAGAACACCGGGGAGCTGTTTTTT.

The chain carries TRBV6-5 and TRBJ1-2, with D perhaps TRBD1 (6 bases). Germline CDR1 and CDR2: MNHEY and SVGAGI. Trimming took 1 base from V and 8 from J, leaving 17 bases between them. There are 15 residues in the CDR3. The CDR3 is CASSYFLYGGGGYTF. DNA of the CDR3: TGTGCCAGCAGTTACTTTTTGTATGGGGGCGGGGGCTACACCTTC.